The 2 T cell receptor delta chains below come from one sample, sequenced in a study of Vδ1+ human thymocytes. Their antigen targets remain unknown. Sequences come from RNA converted to cDNA by reverse transcription. The CDR3 regions were amplified by multiplex PCR from V-gene primers to a constant-region primer. TCRdb redid the clone calls on the multiplex PCR reads with CATT. The profile covers 70,000 or so delta-chain clones, with approximately 30% appearing a single time and over 0.2% taken by the ten largest. Findings and caveats of the study: Thymic TRG and TRD repertoires appeared highly polyclonal, with Gaussian CDR3 length distributions.

Sequenced: Vdelta1+ gamma-delta thymocytes from the thymus. As for subset: FACS-sorted CD3+ TCRalphabeta- TCRVdelta1+ TCRVdelta2- thymocytes. The receptors stem from a boy younger than two who had congenital heart surgery.

Concerning this clone itself: Other DNA sequences in the sample encode the same CDR3. The V call is TRDV1, the J call TRDJ1; TRDD3 matches 10 bases. The CDR3 contains 17 residues. Germline values: CDR1 TSWWSYY, CDR2 QGS. After removal of 4 bases from V and 5 bases from J, the junction contained 13 bases not matched to a gene. CDR3 sequence: CALGVYWGIQGADKLIF. The CDR3 region has the DNA TGTGCTCTTGGGGTCTATTGGGGGATACAGGGGGCTGATAAACTCATCTTT.

The chain recombines TRDV1 with TRDJ1, with 9 bases aligning to TRDD3. Germline values: CDR1 TSWWSYY, CDR2 QGS. V gave up 4 bases and J gave up 2 bases; unmatched junction bases: 29. This CDR3 has 23 residues. The CDR3 is CALGVIFPEYWGTTGLVTDKLIF. The CDR3, as DNA: TGTGCTCTTGGGGTGATCTTTCCTGAGTACTGGGGGACCACCGGCCTCGTTACCGATAAACTCATCTTT.